One TCR beta chain is described in this entry. This CDR3 is 13 amino acids long. V was shortened by 4 bases and J by 2 bases, with 8 bases between the two germline ends. The germline CDR1 and CDR2 sequences are LNHDA and SQIVND (reference sequence). The sample is drawn from a study of blood T cell repertoires in COVID-19. The overall study: The origin of the acute and convalescent COVID-19 samples was the United States, Italy and Spain. PBMCs, B-cell-depleted T cells, or T cells provided the cDNA or gDNA that made up the material.

Authors' processing steps: Cell counts per sample came from amplifying reference gene primers. The data were produced by immunoSEQ multiplex PCR, yet TCRdb's version contains in-frame clones alone and is incomplete. For V, J and clone size, that table is used; D and trimming come from the DNA. This sample has about 280,000 clones, with around 86% found just once. The receptor was derived from a woman aged 40 to 50 who had recovered from COVID-19. J is TRBJ2-5 and V is TRBV19; D may be TRBD2 (5 bases). The sample consisted of peripheral blood. CDR3 region: CASSSRGQETQYF. For the CDR3, the DNA is TGTGCCAGTAGTAGCAGAGGGCAAGAGACCCAGTACTTC.